Listed below are T cell receptor beta chains from one sample, sequenced in a study of blood T cell repertoires in COVID-19. Clones were read by immunoSEQ multiplex PCR, and TCRdb kept only the in-frame ones, dropping some. The table records roughly 250,000 clones, roughly 87% of them present only once. Specimen: peripheral blood. The receptor set was obtained from a man in his fifties or sixties who had recovered from COVID-19. CDR3s include the opening cysteine and the closing phenylalanine or tryptophan. A D gene is named only where the DNA matches it firmly. Size is omitted from some rows. Given values are once, few, many or a class for expanded clones.

v_call	j_call	d_call	clone_size	cdr3_aa	cdr3_nt
TRBV6-5	TRBJ1-2	-	-	CASSYRARTNYGYTF	TGTGCCAGCAGTTACCGTGCCAGGACTAACTATGGCTACACCTTC
TRBV24-1	TRBJ2-5	TRBD1	-	CATSDYAGQGGKETQYF	TGTGCCACCAGTGATTACGCGGGACAGGGAGGGAAAGAGACCCAGTACTTC
TRBV12-5	TRBJ2-6	-	once	CASGHTQDGDSGANVLTF	TGTGCTAGTGGTCACACTCAGGACGGGGACTCTGGGGCCAACGTCCTGACTTTC
TRBV20-1	TRBJ1-2	-	-	CSASIRTAGKFGYTF	TGCAGTGCTAGTATAAGGACGGCAGGGAAGTTTGGCTACACCTTC
TRBV12-3/TRBV12-4	TRBJ1-1	TRBD1	-	CATAQGADTEAFF	TGTGCCACCGCACAGGGGGCAGACACTGAAGCTTTCTTT
TRBV12-3/TRBV12-4	TRBJ1-2	-	-	CASSLSQDRETF	TGTGCCAGCAGTTTATCACAGGATCGGGAGACCTTC
TRBV3-1/TRBV3-2	TRBJ1-2	-	-	CASSQGDINYGYTF	TGTGCCAGCAGCCAAGGGGACATCAACTATGGCTACACCTTC
TRBV9	TRBJ2-5	-	-	CASSETGTLQETQYF	TGTGCCAGCAGCGAAACTGGGACACTCCAAGAGACCCAGTACTTC
TRBV19	TRBJ1-2	TRBD1	-	CASSIDLGTRTGDGYTF	TGTGCCAGTAGTATTGATTTGGGCACCCGGACAGGGGACGGCTACACCTTC
TRBV2	TRBJ1-5	-	-	CASSGPGTRGGPQHF	TGTGCCAGCAGTGGACCGGGAACGCGGGGGGGGCCCCAGCATTTT
TRBV6-5	TRBJ1-2	TRBD1	-	CASSYTGQANYGYTF	TGTGCCAGCAGTTATACAGGACAGGCCAATTATGGCTACACCTTC
TRBV3-1/TRBV3-2	TRBJ2-1	TRBD2	-	CASSQSGLASSSYNEQFF	TGTGCCAGCAGCCAATCGGGACTAGCGTCGAGCTCCTACAATGAGCAGTTCTTC
TRBV10-1	TRBJ2-2	TRBD1	-	CASSRGTGGIGELFF	TGCGCCAGCAGTCGTGGGACAGGGGGTATTGGGGAGCTGTTTTTT
TRBV3-1/TRBV3-2	TRBJ2-3	TRBD2	-	CASSQDKERGVTDTQYF	TGTGCCAGCAGCCAAGATAAGGAGCGGGGGGTGACAGATACGCAGTATTTT
TRBV7-9	TRBJ1-6	-	-	CASSLAVSSPLHF	TGTGCCAGCAGCTTGGCTGTCAGTTCACCCCTCCACTTT
TRBV6-5	TRBJ1-5	-	-	CASRRGGDQPQHF	TGTGCCAGCAGGCGGGGGGGGGACCAGCCCCAGCATTTT
TRBV19	TRBJ1-1	-	-	CASRGGNTEAFF	TGTGCCAGCCGCGGGGGGAACACTGAAGCTTTCTTT
TRBV5-1	TRBJ2-1	TRBD2	-	CASSLVAGVNEQFF	TGCGCCAGCAGCTTAGTGGCGGGGGTCAATGAGCAGTTCTTC
TRBV6-5	TRBJ1-2	-	-	CASSPSGFNDYGYTF	TGTGCCAGCAGCCCGTCAGGGTTTAATGACTATGGCTACACCTTC
TRBV5-1	TRBJ1-1	-	-	CASSFQGTEAFF	TGCGCCAGCAGCTTCCAGGGCACTGAAGCTTTCTTT
TRBV7-8	TRBJ2-6	TRBD1	-	CASSPRGGTGAGANVLTF	TGTGCCAGCAGCCCAAGAGGGGGGACAGGGGCTGGGGCCAACGTCCTGACTTTC
TRBV6-5	TRBJ2-2	TRBD1	-	CASRGQGGTGELFF	TGTGCCAGCAGGGGACAGGGTGGGACCGGGGAGCTGTTTTTT
TRBV30	TRBJ1-4	-	-	CAWRTGRKGATNEKLFF	TGTGCCTGGAGGACCGGGAGAAAAGGAGCAACTAATGAAAAACTGTTTTTT
TRBV11-2	TRBJ1-2	TRBD1	-	CASSLGTGGKDWVLDGYTF	TGTGCCAGCAGCTTAGGGACAGGGGGTAAAGATTGGGTGCTGGATGGCTACACCTTC
TRBV19	TRBJ1-2	-	-	CASSISTTATTYGYTF	TGTGCCAGTAGTATATCCACGACAGCGACGACCTATGGCTACACCTTC
TRBV24-1	TRBJ2-3	TRBD2	-	CATSDSYSGGTDTQYF	TGTGCCACCAGTGATTCGTACAGCGGGGGCACAGATACGCAGTATTTT
TRBV4-1	TRBJ2-7	TRBD2	once	CASSLSSGGSYEQYF	TGCGCCAGCAGCCTTTCTAGCGGGGGGTCCTACGAGCAGTACTTC
TRBV10-3	TRBJ2-1	TRBD2	-	CAINGGVSSYNEQFF	TGTGCCATCAATGGGGGGGTTAGCTCCTACAATGAGCAGTTCTTC
TRBV5-1	TRBJ1-2	TRBD1	-	CASSVGQGADGYTF	TGCGCCAGCAGCGTAGGACAGGGGGCGGATGGCTACACCTTC
TRBV19	TRBJ1-2	-	-	CASSTRTPAYGYTF	TGTGCCAGTAGTACCAGGACACCTGCCTATGGCTACACCTTC
TRBV3-1/TRBV3-2	TRBJ1-1	TRBD1	-	CASSRQGGNTEAFF	TGTGCCAGCAGCCGACAGGGAGGCAACACTGAAGCTTTCTTT
TRBV6-5	TRBJ1-5	-	-	CASMRLNQPQHF	TGTGCCAGCATGCGGCTTAATCAGCCCCAGCATTTT
TRBV11-2	TRBJ1-4	TRBD1	-	CASRQGQYPNEKLFF	TGTGCCAGCAGACAGGGACAGTACCCTAATGAAAAACTGTTTTTT
TRBV19	TRBJ1-2	TRBD1	-	CASSYGTGLLYGYTF	TGTGCCAGTAGTTACGGGACAGGGCTTCTCTATGGCTACACCTTC
TRBV29-1	TRBJ2-7	-	-	CSVRVSSYEQYF	TGCAGCGTGAGGGTCAGTTCCTACGAGCAGTACTTC
TRBV6-1	TRBJ2-3	-	-	CASSDRGAIVTDTQYF	TGTGCCAGCAGTGACAGGGGGGCTATCGTGACAGATACGCAGTATTTT
TRBV25-1	TRBJ2-7	-	few	CASSESQGTPYEQYF	TGTGCCAGCAGTGAATCACAGGGAACGCCCTACGAGCAGTACTTC
TRBV5-1	TRBJ2-3	-	-	CASRMSASTDTQYF	TGCGCCAGCAGAATGAGTGCTAGCACAGATACGCAGTATTTT
TRBV12-3/TRBV12-4	TRBJ1-2	-	-	CAIRGGGPYGYTF	TGTGCCATCCGTGGGGGCGGTCCTTATGGCTACACCTTC
TRBV29-1	TRBJ2-1	TRBD2	-	CSGGGKNEQFF	TGCAGCGGCGGGGGGAAAAATGAGCAGTTCTTC